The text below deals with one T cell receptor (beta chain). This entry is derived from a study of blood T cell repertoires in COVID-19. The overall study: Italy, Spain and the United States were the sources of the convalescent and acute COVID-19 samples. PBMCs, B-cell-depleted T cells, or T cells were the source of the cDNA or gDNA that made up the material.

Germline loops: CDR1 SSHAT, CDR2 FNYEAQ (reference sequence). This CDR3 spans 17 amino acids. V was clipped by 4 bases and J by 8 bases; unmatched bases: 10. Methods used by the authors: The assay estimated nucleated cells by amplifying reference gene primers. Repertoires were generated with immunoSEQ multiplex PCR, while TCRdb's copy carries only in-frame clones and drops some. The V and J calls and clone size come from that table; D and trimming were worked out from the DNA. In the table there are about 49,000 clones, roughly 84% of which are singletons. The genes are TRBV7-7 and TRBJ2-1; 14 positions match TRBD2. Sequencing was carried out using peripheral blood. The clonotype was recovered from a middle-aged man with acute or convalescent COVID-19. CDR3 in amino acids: CASSSSRLAGGSDEQFF. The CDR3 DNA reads TGTGCCAGCAGCTCCTCCAGACTAGCGGGGGGGAGCGATGAGCAGTTCTTC.